The following is a T cell receptor (beta chain) sequence with its context. Its antigen is currently unknown. The PCR was carried out with 60 Vbeta primers and 13 Jbeta primers. Generated by immunoSEQ multiplex PCR, the TCRdb table keeps only in-frame clones and is missing some. The table lists some 71,000 clones. There are 9 residues in the CDR3. V shed 8 bases and J shed 6 bases, with 7 bases lying between them. Per the germline V gene, CDR1 is DFQATT and CDR2 is SNEGSKA (reference sequence). The sample comes from a study of cytomegalovirus exposure and HLA in healthy donors. Study-level points and caveats: The study listed roughly 160 cytomegalovirus-associated TCR beta chains. Later on, a genetic analysis was performed. It linked a missense variant in DCLRE1C with V- and J-gene trimming of TCR beta.

This TCR was recovered from a woman under 40 in good health and CMV-seronegative. Sequencing used PBMCs. The chain joins TRBV20-1 to TRBJ1-2; D is ambiguous. CDR3 in amino acids: CSYYNGYTF. The CDR3 DNA reads TGCAGTTATTACAATGGCTACACCTTC.